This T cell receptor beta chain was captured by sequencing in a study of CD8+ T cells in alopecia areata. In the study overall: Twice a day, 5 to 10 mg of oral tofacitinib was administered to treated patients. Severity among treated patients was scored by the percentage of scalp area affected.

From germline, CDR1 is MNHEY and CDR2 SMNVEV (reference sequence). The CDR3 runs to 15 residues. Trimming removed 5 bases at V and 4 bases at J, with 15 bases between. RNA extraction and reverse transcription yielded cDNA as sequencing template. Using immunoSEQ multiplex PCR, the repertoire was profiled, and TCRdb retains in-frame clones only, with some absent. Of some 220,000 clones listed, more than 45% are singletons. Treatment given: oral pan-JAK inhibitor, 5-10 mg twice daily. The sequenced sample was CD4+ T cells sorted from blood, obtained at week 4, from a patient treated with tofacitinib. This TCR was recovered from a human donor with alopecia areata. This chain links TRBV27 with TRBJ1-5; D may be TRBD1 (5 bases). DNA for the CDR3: TGTGCCAGCAGTCTGGGGGGTGGGGGAAATCAGCCCCAGCATTTT. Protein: CASSLGGGGNQPQHF.